One TCR beta chain is described in this entry. Its target is not known. The source of the sample is a study of PD-1 blockade in classical Hodgkin lymphoma. As for the study in general: Nivolumab dosed at 3 mg/kg went to patients intravenously every 2 weeks.

Study-level results: At C4D1, TCR diversity had climbed significantly for CD4+ cells, though not for CD8+ cells. Healthy donors reportedly exceeded newly diagnosed patients in baseline TCR diversity.

Described time point: cycle 4 day 1 (C4D1), after less than seven weeks of nivolumab. The patients all showed relapse after autologous stem cell transplantation, while their brentuximab vedotin exposure varied. Magnetic negative selection purified CD4+ T cells from thawed PBMCs. Best overall response was complete response, partial response or progressive disease in these relapsed/refractory classical Hodgkin lymphoma patients. Germline V gene data show CDR1 as KGHSH and CDR2 as LQKENI. The V end was cut by 3 bases, the J end by 1 base, with 7 bases between. The CDR3 totals 14 residues. Using immunoSEQ multiplex PCR, the repertoire was profiled, and TCRdb retains in-frame clones only, with some absent. The table lists around 28,000 clones, 85% to 90% of them singletons.

Material: CD4+ T cells from blood, obtained before the fourth cycle of nivolumab. The TCR originated in a human donor with classical Hodgkin lymphoma. The rearrangement uses TRBV18 and TRBJ2-1, with D hard to call. The chain's CDR3 is CASSPGPSYNEQFF. For the CDR3, the DNA is TGTGCCAGCTCACCCGGGCCTTCCTACAATGAGCAGTTCTTC. Full variable domain (missing parts from reference TRBV18 and TRBJ2-1): NAGVMQNPRHLVRRRGQEARLRCSPMKGHSHVYWYRQLPEEGLKFMVYLQKENIIDESGMPKERFSAEFPKEGPSILRIQQVVRGDSAAYFCASSPGPSYNEQFFGPGTRLTVL.